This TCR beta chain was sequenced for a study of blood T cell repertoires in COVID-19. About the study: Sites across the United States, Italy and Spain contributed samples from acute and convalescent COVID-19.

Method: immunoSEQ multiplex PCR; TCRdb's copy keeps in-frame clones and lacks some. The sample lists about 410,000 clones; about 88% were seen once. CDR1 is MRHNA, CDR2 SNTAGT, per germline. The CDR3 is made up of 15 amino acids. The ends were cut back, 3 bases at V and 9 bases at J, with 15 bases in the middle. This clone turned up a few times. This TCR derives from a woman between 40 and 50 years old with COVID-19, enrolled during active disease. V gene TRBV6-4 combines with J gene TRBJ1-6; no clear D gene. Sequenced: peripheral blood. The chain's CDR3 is CASSEDTLFGSPLHF. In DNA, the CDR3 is TGTGCCAGCAGTGAAGATACCTTGTTCGGTTCACCCCTCCACTTT.